The source of this T cell receptor (beta chain) is a study of T cells after yellow fever vaccination. Overall study context: For low cell numbers, libraries were made with SMART-Seq v4 Ultra Low Input.

Germline CDR1 MNHEY, CDR2 SMNVEV (reference sequence). The CDR3 loop spans 14 amino acids. V lost 6 bases, J lost 10 bases, and 16 bases lay in between. This clonotype was seen repeatedly, ten times or more. Its antigen is not identified. The study's findings and limits: Although most clonotypes did not, a small share appeared in both CD4 and CD8 compartments.

TCRdb reprocessed the 5' RACE reads with MiXCR, giving one entry per CDR3 protein. This table has fewer than 450,000 distinct CDR3 sequences, roughly 4% appearing once. This clonotype was obtained from a man younger than 30 who received the YFV17D yellow fever vaccine. The sequencing used PBMCs, collected 5 days after the yellow fever booster vaccination. This chain uses TRBV27 with TRBJ1-6, with D perhaps TRBD1 (6 bases). The CDR3 region has the DNA TGTGCCAGCAGCCTCGACAGGATTTGGTCACCCCTCCACTTT. Residues: CASSLDRIWSPLHF.